The clone carrying this T cell receptor (beta chain) has just a few counts. Its cognate antigen is unknown. The DNA input per sorted-subset replicate PCR was 200 to 250 ng, corresponding to 25,000 to 35,000 T cell genomes. Data came from immunoSEQ multiplex PCR; TCRdb stores just in-frame clones and leaves some out. The data contain around 510,000 clones, roughly 95% of them seen just once; the ten biggest clones take up 0.05% to 0.08%. The sample comes from a study of shared clonotypes between healthy human individuals. Study outcomes and limitations: Naive CD4 clonotypes overlapped across several donors at around 4.7%. Non-shared clonotypes displayed generation probabilities falling below those of clonotypes present in all four donors.

Investigators divided CD4+ cells into CD45RA+ naive and CD45RA-negative memory subsets. This receptor was identified in a woman under 40 in good health. The sample comprised naive CD4+ T cells sorted from blood. Subset in this sample: CD45RA+ positively selected.

The CDR3, as DNA: TGTGCCAGCAGCGAGACGGCTAATCAGCCCCAGCATTTT. It encodes CASSETANQPQHF. V gene TRBV9 combines with J gene TRBJ1-5; D unclear. CDR1 SGDLS and CDR2 YYNGEE come from the germline V gene. The CDR3 contains 13 residues. V gave up 3 bases and J gave up 4 bases, with 8 bases separating them. Complete variable domain (other parts from reference TRBV9 and TRBJ1-5): DSGVTQTPKHLITATGQRVTLRCSPRSGDLSVYWYQQSLDQGLQFLIQYYNGEERAKGNILERFSAQQFPDLHSELNLSSLELGDSALYFCASSETANQPQHFGDGTRLSIL.